This T cell receptor beta chain is drawn from a study of T cells in localized non-small cell lung cancer. In the case of this clone: Its antigen is not identified.

Assay used: immunoSEQ multiplex PCR; TCRdb lists only in-frame clones, some missing. The sample carries about 2,700 clones, 20% to 30% recorded once. Trimming at V came to 1 base and at J to 4 bases, leaving 11 bases not matched to a gene. The germline CDR1 and CDR2 sequences are MDHEN and SYDVKM. This CDR3 comprises 17 residues. The study, taken as a whole, reports: Measurement of T cell clonality placed uninvolved adjacent lung highest, above the level in tumor. Among the top 100 tumor clones, a median approximately 55 appeared in adjacent lung.

The V and J genes are TRBV28 and TRBJ2-5; TRBD1 agrees at 8 bases. The clonotype was recovered from a male donor at least 60 years old with stage I lung adenocarcinoma. Sequences were derived from lung tumor tissue, sampled before any cancer treatment. In nucleotides, the CDR3 is TGTGCCAGCAGTTTATTGGTGGGCAGGGGGCATGGAGAGACCCAGTACTTC. Its protein is CASSLLVGRGHGETQYF.